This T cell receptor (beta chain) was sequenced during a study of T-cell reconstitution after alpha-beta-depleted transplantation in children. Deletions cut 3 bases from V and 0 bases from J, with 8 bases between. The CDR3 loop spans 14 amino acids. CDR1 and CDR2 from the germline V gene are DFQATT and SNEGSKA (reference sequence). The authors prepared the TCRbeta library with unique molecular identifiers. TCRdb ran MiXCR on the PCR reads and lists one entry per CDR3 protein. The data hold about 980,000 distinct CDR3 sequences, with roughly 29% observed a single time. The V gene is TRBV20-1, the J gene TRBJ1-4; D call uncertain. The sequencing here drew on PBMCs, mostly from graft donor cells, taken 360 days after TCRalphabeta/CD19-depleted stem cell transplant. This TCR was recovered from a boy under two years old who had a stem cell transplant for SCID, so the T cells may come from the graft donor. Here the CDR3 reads CSASFGATNEKLFF. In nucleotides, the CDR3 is TGCAGTGCTAGTTTCGGGGCAACTAATGAAAAACTGTTTTTT.